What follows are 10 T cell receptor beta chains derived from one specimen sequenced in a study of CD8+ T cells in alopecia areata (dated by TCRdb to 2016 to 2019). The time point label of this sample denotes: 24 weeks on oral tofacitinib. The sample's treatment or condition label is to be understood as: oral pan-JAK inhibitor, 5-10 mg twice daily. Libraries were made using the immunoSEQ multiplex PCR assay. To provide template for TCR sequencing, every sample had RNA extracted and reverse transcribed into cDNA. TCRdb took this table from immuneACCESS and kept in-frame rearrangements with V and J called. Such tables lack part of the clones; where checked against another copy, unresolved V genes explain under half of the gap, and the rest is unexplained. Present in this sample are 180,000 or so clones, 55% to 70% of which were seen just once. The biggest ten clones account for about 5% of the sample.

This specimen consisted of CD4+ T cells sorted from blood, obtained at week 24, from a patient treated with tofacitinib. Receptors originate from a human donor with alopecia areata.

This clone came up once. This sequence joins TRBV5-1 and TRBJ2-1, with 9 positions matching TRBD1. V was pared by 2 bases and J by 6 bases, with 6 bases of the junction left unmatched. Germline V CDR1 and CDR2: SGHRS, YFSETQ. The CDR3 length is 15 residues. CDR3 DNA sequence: TGCGCCAGCAGCTTAGGGACAGGGTACCTCAATGAGCAGTTCTTC. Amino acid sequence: CASSLGTGYLNEQFF.

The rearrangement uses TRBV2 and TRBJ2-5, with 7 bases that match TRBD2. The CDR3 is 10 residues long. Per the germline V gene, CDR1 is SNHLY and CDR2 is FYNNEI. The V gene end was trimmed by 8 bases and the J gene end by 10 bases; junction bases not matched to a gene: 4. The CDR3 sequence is CASGGVVQYF. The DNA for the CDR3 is TGTGCCAGCGGGGGGGTAGTCCAGTACTTC.

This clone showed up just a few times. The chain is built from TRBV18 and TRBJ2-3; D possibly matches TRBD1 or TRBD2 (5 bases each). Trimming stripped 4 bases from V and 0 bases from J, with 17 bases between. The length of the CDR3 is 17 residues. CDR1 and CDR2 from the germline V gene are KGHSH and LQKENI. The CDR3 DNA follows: TGTGCCAGCTCACGCATGACTGGACGGGACAGCACAGATACGCAGTATTTT. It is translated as CASSRMTGRDSTDTQYF.

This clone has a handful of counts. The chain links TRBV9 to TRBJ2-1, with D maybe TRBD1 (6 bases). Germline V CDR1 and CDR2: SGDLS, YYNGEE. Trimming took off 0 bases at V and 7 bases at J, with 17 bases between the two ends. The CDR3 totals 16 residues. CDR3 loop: CASSVVGTRERNEQFF. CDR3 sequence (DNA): TGTGCCAGCAGCGTAGTCGGGACAAGAGAGAGAAATGAGCAGTTCTTC.

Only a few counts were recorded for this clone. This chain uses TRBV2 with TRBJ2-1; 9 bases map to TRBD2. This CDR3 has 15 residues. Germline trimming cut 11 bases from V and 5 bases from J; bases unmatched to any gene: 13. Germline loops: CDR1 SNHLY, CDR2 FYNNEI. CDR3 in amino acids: CAGKGASGTHNEQFF. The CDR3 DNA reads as TGTGCCGGAAAGGGGGCTAGCGGGACACACAATGAGCAGTTCTTC. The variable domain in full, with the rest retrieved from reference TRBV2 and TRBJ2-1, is EPEVTQTPSHQVTQMGQEVILRCVPISNHLYFYWYRQILGQKVEFLVSFYNNEISEKSEIFDDQFSVERPDGSNFTLKIRSTKLEDSAMYFCAGKGASGTHNEQFFGPGTRLTVL.

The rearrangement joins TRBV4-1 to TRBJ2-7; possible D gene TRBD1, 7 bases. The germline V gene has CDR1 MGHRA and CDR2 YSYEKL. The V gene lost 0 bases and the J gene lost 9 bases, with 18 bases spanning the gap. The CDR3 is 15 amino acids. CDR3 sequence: CASSQDHGGGSRQYF. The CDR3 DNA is TGCGCCAGCAGCCAAGATCATGGAGGGGGCTCAAGGCAGTACTTC.

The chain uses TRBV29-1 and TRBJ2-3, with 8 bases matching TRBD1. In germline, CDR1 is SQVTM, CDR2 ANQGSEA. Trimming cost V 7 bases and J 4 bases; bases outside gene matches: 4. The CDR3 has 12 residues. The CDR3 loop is CSGGQGPDTQYF. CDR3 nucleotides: TGCAGCGGAGGACAGGGTCCAGATACGCAGTATTTT.

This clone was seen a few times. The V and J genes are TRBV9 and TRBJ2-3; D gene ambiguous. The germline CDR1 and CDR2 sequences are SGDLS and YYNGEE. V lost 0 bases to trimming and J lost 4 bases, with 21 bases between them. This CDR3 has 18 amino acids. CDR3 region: CASSVDLPRPTGADTQYF. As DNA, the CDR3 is TGTGCCAGCAGCGTAGACCTACCCAGGCCTACCGGCGCAGATACGCAGTATTTT. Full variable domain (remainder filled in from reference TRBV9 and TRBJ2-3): DSGVTQTPKHLITATGQRVTLRCSPRSGDLSVYWYQQSLDQGLQFLIQYYNGEERAKGNILERFSAQQFPDLHSELNLSSLELGDSALYFCASSVDLPRPTGADTQYFGPGTRLTVL.

CDR3 nucleotide sequence: TGCGCCAGCAGCCCAACCGCAGGGGCAAGCTATGGCTACACCTTC. Amino acids: CASSPTAGASYGYTF. The chain has TRBV5-1 and TRBJ1-2; D perhaps matches TRBD1 (6 bases). Per the germline V gene, CDR1 is SGHRS and CDR2 is YFSETQ. CDR3 length equals 15 residues. Deletions cut 4 bases from V and 4 bases from J, with 17 bases between. Together with reference TRBV5-1 and TRBJ1-2, the CDR3 gives the full variable domain: KAGVTQTPRYLIKTRGQQVTLSCSPISGHRSVSWYQQTPGQGLQFLFEYFSETQRNKGNFPGRFSGRQFSNSRSEMNVSTLELGDSALYLCASSPTAGASYGYTFGSGTRLTVV.

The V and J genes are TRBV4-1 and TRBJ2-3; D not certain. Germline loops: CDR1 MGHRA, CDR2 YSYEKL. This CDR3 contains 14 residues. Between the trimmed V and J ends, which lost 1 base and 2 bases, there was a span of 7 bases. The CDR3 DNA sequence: TGCGCCAGCAGCCAAGTCGGGCACACAGATACGCAGTATTTT. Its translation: CASSQVGHTDTQYF.